The 30 T cell receptor beta chains below all came from one sample that was sequenced in a study of shared clonotypes between healthy human individuals. CD8 cells regarded as naive lacked CD45RO, were positively chosen for CCR7, and omitted terminally differentiated effector memory CD45RA+ cells. Generated by immunoSEQ multiplex PCR, the TCRdb table keeps only in-frame clones and is missing some. The sample has 2 million or so clones; around 96% are singletons. Sequencing was done on a sample of naive CD8+ T cells sorted from blood. The receptors were sampled from a man aged 18 to 30 in good health.

The chain carries TRBV7-9 and TRBJ2-1, with a possible D match to TRBD2 (5 bases). Germline CDR1 SEHNR, CDR2 FQNEAQ (reference sequence). CDR3 length equals 15 residues. The V end lost 4 bases, the J end lost 6 bases, and 16 bases lay between the germline ends. The CDR3 DNA reads as TGTGCCAGCAGCTCGACCGACACGGCGGGCAATGAGCAGTTCTTC. Translated: CASSSTDTAGNEQFF.

This clone occurred once. The rearrangement uses TRBV4-1 and TRBJ2-6, with 7 bases matching TRBD1. CDR3 length: 18 amino acids. CDR1 and CDR2 (germline): MGHRA, YSYEKL. Trimming removed 0 bases from V and 0 bases from J; junction bases left unmatched: 5. CDR3 sequence: CASSQEGDSLSGANVLTF. In DNA form, the CDR3 reads TGCGCCAGCAGCCAAGAGGGGGACAGCCTCTCTGGGGCCAACGTCCTGACTTTC.

The J gene is TRBJ1-1, the V gene TRBV2; the match to TRBD1 covers 9 bases. Losses at the gene ends were 6 bases for V and 4 bases for J; bases not matched to a gene: 3. This CDR3 has 13 residues. The germline CDR1 and CDR2 sequences are SNHLY and FYNNEI. The chain's CDR3 is CASRETGGTEAFF. The CDR3 coding sequence is TGTGCCAGCAGGGAGACAGGGGGCACTGAAGCTTTCTTT.

This chain joins TRBV28 and TRBJ2-5; D uncertain. V lost 6 bases and J 7 bases, leaving 12 bases between the germline ends. The CDR3 spans 12 residues. The germline V gene encodes CDR1 MDHEN and CDR2 SYDVKM. This CDR3 is CASSYLWGTQYF. For the CDR3, the DNA is TGTGCCAGCAGCTACTTGTGGGGGACCCAGTACTTC.

The genes are TRBV15 and TRBJ2-5, with D possibly being TRBD2 (6 bases). The CDR3 totals 13 residues. Deletions cut 6 bases from V and 3 bases from J, with 11 bases between. The germline V gene encodes CDR1 LNHNV and CDR2 YYDKDF (reference sequence). CDR3 amino acids: CATRAGGKETQYF. CDR3 nucleotides: TGTGCCACCAGGGCTGGGGGGAAAGAGACCCAGTACTTC.

The CDR3: CAISESKQGFYNEQFF. As DNA, the CDR3 is TGTGCCATCAGTGAGTCGAAACAGGGGTTTTACAATGAGCAGTTCTTC. V and J are TRBV10-3 and TRBJ2-1, with 7 bases fitting TRBD1. Germline-derived CDR1 and CDR2 are ENHRY and SYGVKD. CDR3 length: 16 residues. Unmatched junction bases numbered 6, after V lost 0 bases and J lost 4 bases.

The genes are TRBV28 and TRBJ2-7; D is unresolved. The germline V gene encodes CDR1 MDHEN and CDR2 SYDVKM. V was clipped by 4 bases and J by 5 bases, with 24 bases between them. The CDR3 totals 17 residues. DNA for the CDR3: TGTGCCAGCAGTTCTAACGACCGCTCCGGTCTATTCCACGAGCAGTACTTC. This gives the protein CASSSNDRSGLFHEQYF. The variable domain in full, with the rest retrieved from reference TRBV28 and TRBJ2-7, is DVKVTQSSRYLVKRTGEKVFLECVQDMDHENMFWYRQDPGLGLRLIYFSYDVKMKEKGDIPEGYSVSREKKERFSLILESASTNQTSMYLCASSSNDRSGLFHEQYFGPGTRLTVT.

The chain is built from TRBV5-1 and TRBJ2-6; D possibly corresponds to TRBD1 (5 bases). CDR1 is SGHRS, CDR2 YFSETQ, per germline. V was pared by 5 bases and J by 3 bases, with 15 bases between. CDR3 length equals 16 residues. CDR3 in DNA: TGCGCCAGCAGGGATAGGGAAGGGGATGGGGCCAACGTCCTGACTTTC. This codes for CASRDREGDGANVLTF.

The chain carries TRBV13 and TRBJ1-1, with 8 bases identical to TRBD1. The CDR3 runs 15 residues. V gave up 5 bases and J gave up 2 bases; unmatched junction bases: 7. Germline V gene data show CDR1 as PRHDT and CDR2 as FYEKMQ (reference sequence). As DNA, the CDR3 is TGTGCCAGCAGCGAAAGGACAGGGATTAACACTGAAGCTTTCTTT. Protein: CASSERTGINTEAFF.

J is TRBJ2-3 and V is TRBV19; D is undetermined. The germline CDR1 and CDR2 sequences are LNHDA and SQIVND (reference sequence). The CDR3 sequence is 11 residues long. V was cut by 5 bases and J by 2 bases, with 2 bases left in between. The CDR3 DNA follows: TGTGCCAGTAGTTACACAGATACGCAGTATTTT. Residues: CASSYTDTQYF.

The V and J genes are TRBV4-1 and TRBJ2-7; D is uncertain. This CDR3 has 14 residues. With 2 bases removed from V and 2 bases from J, the gap between germline ends came to 10 bases. Germline lookup yields CDR1 MGHRA and CDR2 YSYEKL. The CDR3 DNA follows: TGCGCCAGCAGCCAAACCGTCGCGGCCTACGAGCAGTACTTC. It specifies CASSQTVAAYEQYF.

The rearrangement uses TRBV4-1 and TRBJ2-1; TRBD2 aligns across 10 bases. V gave up 0 bases and J gave up 13 bases; unmatched junction bases: 6. Per germline, CDR1 MGHRA and CDR2 YSYEKL. This CDR3 comprises 14 residues. The CDR3 DNA reads as TGCGCCAGCAGCCAAGAATCTAGCGGGGGCAAACAGTTCTTC. The encoded protein is CASSQESSGGKQFF.

This chain joins TRBV11-1 and TRBJ2-5, with 11 bases identical to TRBD2. CDR1 and CDR2 from the germline V gene are SGHAT and FQDESV (reference sequence). This CDR3 region has 15 residues. Trimming at V came to 5 bases and at J to 4 bases, leaving 6 bases not matched to a gene. CDR3 sequence reads: CASSITSGGRETQYF. CDR3 nucleotide sequence: TGTGCCAGCAGCATCACTAGCGGGGGCAGAGAGACCCAGTACTTC. Full variable domain (remainder filled in from reference TRBV11-1 and TRBJ2-5): EAEVAQSPRYKITEKSQAVAFWCDPISGHATLYWYRQILGQGPELLVQFQDESVVDDSQLPKDRFSAERLKGVDSTLKIQPAELGDSAMYLCASSITSGGRETQYFGPGTRLLVL.

The CDR3: CASSFGYFEQYF. Written as DNA, the CDR3 is TGTGCCAGCAGCTTCGGCTACTTCGAGCAGTACTTC. This chain uses TRBV13 with TRBJ2-7; D uncertain. V was pared by 3 bases and J by 6 bases, with 9 bases between. The CDR3 is 12 residues long. CDR1 and CDR2 (germline): PRHDT, FYEKMQ (reference sequence).

V is TRBV13 and J is TRBJ1-2; D gene uncertain. The germline V and J ends were trimmed by 0 bases and 6 bases, with 14 bases remaining between them. This CDR3 is 15 amino acids long. Germline CDR1 reads PRHDT; CDR2 reads FYEKMQ (reference sequence). CDR3: CASSLGLAGVDGYTF. Written as DNA, the CDR3 is TGTGCCAGCAGCTTAGGCCTTGCGGGCGTGGATGGCTACACCTTC.

About this clone: The sample carries other DNA sequences with the same CDR3. The chain couples TRBV7-9 to TRBJ1-1; D not certain. Germline V gives CDR1 SEHNR, CDR2 FQNEAQ (reference sequence). With 2 bases removed from V and 1 base from J, the gap between germline ends came to 5 bases. The CDR3 is made up of 13 amino acids. CDR3 sequence reads: CASSLSGNTEAFF. The CDR3 region has the DNA TGTGCCAGCAGCTTATCAGGGAACACTGAAGCTTTCTTT.

This chain connects TRBV6-1 to TRBJ2-7; D gene unclear. Germline V lookup: CDR1 MNHNS, CDR2 SASEGT. This CDR3 region has 12 residues. V dropped 1 base and J dropped 6 bases, with 7 bases sitting between them. CDR3 nucleotide sequence: TGTGCCAGCAGTGAAGGGGATACCGAGCAGTACTTC. Its protein product is CASSEGDTEQYF.

V is TRBV14 and J is TRBJ2-7, with 7 bases aligning to TRBD1. The germline CDR1 and CDR2 sequences are SGHDN and FVKESK. The CDR3 has 16 residues. The V and J ends lost 0 bases and 3 bases, in that order; junction bases with no gene match: 8. The CDR3 nucleotides read TGTGCCAGCAGCCAAGACTACCGGACAGGCGACTACGAGCAGTACTTC. This sequence encodes CASSQDYRTGDYEQYF.

The chain employs TRBV4-1 and TRBJ2-1, with 14 bases that match TRBD2. Germline CDR1 MGHRA, CDR2 YSYEKL. There are 19 residues in the CDR3. J was trimmed by 0 bases and V by 4 bases; bases with no gene match: 8. The CDR3 region has the DNA TGCGCCAGCAGCCCTCAGGGACTAGCGGGGGCTCTCTCCTACAATGAGCAGTTCTTC. It codes for CASSPQGLAGALSYNEQFF.

The chain has TRBV4-1 and TRBJ2-1; 7 nucleotides align to TRBD2. The CDR3 consists of 15 residues. V shed 1 base and J 7 bases; nucleotides not matched to a gene: 7. CDR1 MGHRA and CDR2 YSYEKL come from the germline V gene. The CDR3 coding sequence is TGCGCCAGCAGCCAAGGGTGGGGGACTACAAATGAGCAGTTCTTC. Amino acids: CASSQGWGTTNEQFF.

The chain is built from TRBV7-9 and TRBJ2-4, with 8 nucleotides matching TRBD1. The CDR3 extends over 16 amino acids. CDR1 is SEHNR, CDR2 FQNEAQ, per germline (reference sequence). Trimming at V came to 1 base and at J to 5 bases, leaving 7 bases not matched to a gene. Written as DNA, the CDR3 is TGTGCCAGCAGCTTAGTGGAGCAGGGGGCAGAAAACATTCAGTACTTC. Translated: CASSLVEQGAENIQYF.

This chain links TRBV5-4 with TRBJ1-6; D possibly corresponds to TRBD1 (5 bases). The V and J ends lost 4 bases and 4 bases respectively, with 18 bases between them. Germline CDR1 SGHNT, CDR2 YYREEE (reference sequence). The CDR3 covers 17 residues. The CDR3 region has the DNA TGTGCCAGCAGCCGGGGGAGGGACCAAGGATATAATTCACCCCTCCACTTT. It encodes CASSRGRDQGYNSPLHF.

The chain carries TRBV10-3 and TRBJ2-1, with D possibly TRBD2 on 6 matching bases. There are 12 residues in the CDR3. Germline V gene sequence: CDR1 ENHRY, CDR2 SYGVKD. With 10 bases removed from V and 10 bases from J, the gap between germline ends came to 17 bases. The CDR3 DNA sequence: TGTGCCACAAACGAGAGGGCGGGGGAGCAGTTCTTC. Amino acids: CATNERAGEQFF.

With respect to this clone: Other DNA sequences in this specimen translate into the identical CDR3. The gene calls are TRBV6-1 and TRBJ2-1; D gene uncertain. The CDR3 totals 14 residues. V was cut by 0 bases and J by 3 bases, with 6 bases left in between. Looked up from germline, CDR1 is MNHNS and CDR2 is SASEGT. The CDR3 loop is CASSEAGSYNEQFF. The CDR3 DNA reads as TGTGCCAGCAGTGAAGCGGGTAGCTACAATGAGCAGTTCTTC.

J is TRBJ1-1 and V is TRBV29-1; no firm D call. Trimming shortened V by 0 bases and J by 2 bases, and 13 bases separated the two germline ends. This CDR3 has 15 residues. Germline V lookup: CDR1 SQVTM, CDR2 ANQGSEA. The CDR3 reads CSVEDLDGVNTEAFF. As DNA, the CDR3 is TGCAGCGTTGAAGATCTGGACGGGGTCAACACTGAAGCTTTCTTT.

V gene TRBV12-2 combines with J gene TRBJ2-7; the table's D call, TRBD2, was not checked against the DNA. TRBV12-2 is described as a pseudogene. This CDR3 is 15 amino acids long. The DNA for the CDR3 is TGTGCAAGTCGCTCGGGACTAGCGGGAGTACACGAGCAGTACTTC. This translates into CASRSGLAGVHEQYF.

This chain joins TRBV5-1 and TRBJ2-5; D not resolved. Trimming shortened V by 4 bases and J by 2 bases, and 9 bases separated the two germline ends. CDR3 size: 13 residues. The germline V gene has CDR1 SGHRS and CDR2 YFSETQ. The CDR3 region has the DNA TGCGCCAGCAGCCCTTTCTTACAAGAGACCCAGTACTTC. It encodes CASSPFLQETQYF.

Points on this clone: The sample holds other DNA sequences that translate to the same CDR3. The V and J genes are TRBV28 and TRBJ2-3; D remains unclear. Germline CDR1 reads MDHEN; CDR2 reads SYDVKM. V was shortened by 4 bases and J by 4 bases, with 3 bases between the two germline ends. CDR3 length equals 11 residues. CDR3 bases: TGTGCCAGCAGTTCTGCAGATACGCAGTATTTT. It translates to CASSSADTQYF.

The chain is built from TRBV19 and TRBJ1-4; no definite D call. Trimming took off 3 bases at V and 8 bases at J, with 13 bases between the two ends. The V gene's germline CDR1 is LNHDA and CDR2 SQIVND (reference sequence). This CDR3 spans 14 amino acids. The CDR3 sequence: CASSMWSMGEKLFF. The CDR3 DNA reads TGTGCCAGTAGTATGTGGAGTATGGGGGAAAAACTGTTTTTT.

The chain combines TRBV4-1 with TRBJ2-7, with D hard to call. Germline loops: CDR1 MGHRA, CDR2 YSYEKL. V was cut by 4 bases and J by 3 bases, with 13 bases left in between. This CDR3 contains 14 residues. CDR3 region: CASSREPLFYEQYF. The CDR3 nucleotides are TGCGCCAGCAGCCGAGAACCCCTTTTCTACGAGCAGTACTTC.